This T cell receptor beta chain is from a study of cytomegalovirus exposure and HLA in healthy donors. Study in general: Researchers previously reported finding 100 million or so unique TCR beta sequences from around 200 million T cells. From donors who were HLA-typed, an early data release held 65 million to 85 million unique TCRs.

Researchers ran the PCR with 60 Vbeta and 13 Jbeta primers. In the authors' workflow: Later, an analysis found roughly 80 million unique TCR beta chains, and 10 million to 11 million of these were shared. Generated by immunoSEQ multiplex PCR, the TCRdb table keeps only in-frame clones and is missing some. V and J calls and clone size are as listed in that table; D and trimming were resolved from the DNA. The sample has under 150,000 clones, around three quarters seen once. Trimming took 3 bases from V and 1 from J, leaving 6 bases between them. Germline CDR1 and CDR2: SNHLY and FYNNEI. CDR3 length equals 13 residues.

What was sequenced was PBMCs. The chain has TRBV2 and TRBJ1-1; the D gene is possibly TRBD1 (6 bases). The receptor was isolated from a woman aged 60-75 years in good health and CMV-seropositive. CDR3 sequence: CASSDRGNTEAFF. As DNA, the CDR3 is TGTGCCAGCAGTGACAGGGGGAACACTGAAGCTTTCTTT.